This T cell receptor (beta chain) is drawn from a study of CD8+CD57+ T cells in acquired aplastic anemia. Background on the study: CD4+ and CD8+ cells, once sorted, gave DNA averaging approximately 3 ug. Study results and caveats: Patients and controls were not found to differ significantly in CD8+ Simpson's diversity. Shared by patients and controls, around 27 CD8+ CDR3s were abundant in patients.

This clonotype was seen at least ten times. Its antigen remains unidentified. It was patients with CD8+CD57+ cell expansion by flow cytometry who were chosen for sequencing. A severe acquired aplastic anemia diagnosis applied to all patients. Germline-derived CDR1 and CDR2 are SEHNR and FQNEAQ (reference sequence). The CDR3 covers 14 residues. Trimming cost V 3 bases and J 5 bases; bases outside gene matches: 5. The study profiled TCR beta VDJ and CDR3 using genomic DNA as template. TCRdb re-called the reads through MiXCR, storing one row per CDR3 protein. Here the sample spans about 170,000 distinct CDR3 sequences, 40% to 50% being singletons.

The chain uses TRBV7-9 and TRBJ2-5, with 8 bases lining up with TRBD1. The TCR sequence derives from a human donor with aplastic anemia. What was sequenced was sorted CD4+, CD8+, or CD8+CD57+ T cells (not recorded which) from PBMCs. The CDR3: CASSLSQGAETQYF. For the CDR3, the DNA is TGTGCCAGCAGCTTGTCTCAGGGGGCGGAGACCCAGTACTTC.